The entry below gives a single T cell receptor (beta chain) sequence along with its context. The germline gives CDR1 MNHEY, CDR2 SVGAGI. V gave up 10 bases and J gave up 2 bases, with 14 bases separating them. The CDR3 covers 13 residues. The sample belongs to a study of blood T cell repertoires in COVID-19. Libraries were prepared by immunoSEQ multiplex PCR; TCRdb keeps only in-frame clonotypes and omits some of them. The data show a few hundred thousand clones, with about nine tenths seen just once and 2% to 2.5% held by the top ten. This sequence was found in a man aged 50 or older with acute or convalescent COVID-19. The chain couples TRBV6-5 to TRBJ1-1; TRBD1 is a possible D gene (5 bases). Material: peripheral blood. CDR3 in amino acids: CAIADSRNTEAFF. CDR3 nucleotides: TGTGCCATTGCCGACAGTCGAAACACTGAAGCTTTCTTT.